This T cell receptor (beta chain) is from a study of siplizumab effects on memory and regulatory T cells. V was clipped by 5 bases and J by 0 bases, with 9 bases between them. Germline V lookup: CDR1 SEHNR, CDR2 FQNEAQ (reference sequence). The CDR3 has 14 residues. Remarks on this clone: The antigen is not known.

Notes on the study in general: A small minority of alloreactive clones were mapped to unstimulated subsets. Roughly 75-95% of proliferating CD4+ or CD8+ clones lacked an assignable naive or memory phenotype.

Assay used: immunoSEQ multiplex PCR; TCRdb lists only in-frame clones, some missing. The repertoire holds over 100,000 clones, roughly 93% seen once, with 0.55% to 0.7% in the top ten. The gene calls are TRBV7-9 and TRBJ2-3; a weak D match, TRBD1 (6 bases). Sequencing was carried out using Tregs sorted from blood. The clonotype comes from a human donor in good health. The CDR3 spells CASSRDISTDTQYF. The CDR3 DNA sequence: TGTGCCAGCAGCCGGGACATTAGCACAGATACGCAGTATTTT.